The present entry profiles one T cell receptor (beta chain) with its context. Germline CDR1 is DFQATT and CDR2 is SNEGSKA (reference sequence). The CDR3 runs 13 residues. V was clipped by 3 bases and J by 7 bases, with 10 bases between them. This entry belongs to a study of response to subunit inactivated influenza vaccine. TCRdb re-called the RT-PCR reads with MiXCR, one entry per CDR3 protein. The table has about 780,000 distinct CDR3 sequences, about 18% seen once. The chain combines TRBV20-1 with TRBJ1-6; D remains unclear. Sequences were derived from PBMCs from blood, sampled more than 4 days after vaccination. The sequence derives from a man over 45 who received an inactivated influenza vaccine. The CDR3 DNA follows: TGCAGTGCTAGCGATCATACCAATTCACCCCTCCACTTT. It is translated as CSASDHTNSPLHF.